This TCR beta chain derives from a study of T-cell memory formation after mild COVID-19. 5'RACE, which relied on constant-segment primers, yielded TCR alpha and TCR beta cDNA libraries carrying sample barcodes and UMIs. TCRdb re-called the 5' RACE reads with MiXCR, one entry per CDR3 protein. The profile shows around 450,000 distinct CDR3 sequences, 20% of them singletons. This clonotype was detected a few times. Antigen unknown. Study-level points and caveats: Later expanders leaned toward CD4+, whereas clones contracting from day 15 to 85 were balanced CD4/CD8.

The CDR3 has 15 amino acids. Germline V CDR1 and CDR2: LNHNV, YYDKDF (reference sequence). The V segment lost 0 bases and the J segment 2 bases; nucleotides outside the gene matches: 3. The origin of this receptor is an adult woman who had mild COVID-19 (a few samples of this study predate the infection). Cell type and time point are not known. Sequenced sample: PBMCs or a T cell subset sorted from them (not recorded which). The rearrangement uses TRBV15 and TRBJ1-2; 7 bases are a match to TRBD1. The CDR3 DNA reads TGTGCCACCAGCAGAGATTTGACAGGGAACTATGGCTACACCTTC. Encoded protein: CATSRDLTGNYGYTF.